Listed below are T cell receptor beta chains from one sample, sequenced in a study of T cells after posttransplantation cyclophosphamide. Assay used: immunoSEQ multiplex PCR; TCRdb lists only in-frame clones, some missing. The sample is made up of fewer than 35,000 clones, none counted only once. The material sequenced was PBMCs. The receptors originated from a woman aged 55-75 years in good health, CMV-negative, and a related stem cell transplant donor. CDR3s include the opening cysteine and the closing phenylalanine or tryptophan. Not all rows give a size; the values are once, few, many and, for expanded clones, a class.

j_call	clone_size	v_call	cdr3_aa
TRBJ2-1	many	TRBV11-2	CASSYPRVAGGPNEQFF
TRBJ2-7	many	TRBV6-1	CASSEAWTVSYEQYF
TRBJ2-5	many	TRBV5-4	CASSLGEGRVETQYF
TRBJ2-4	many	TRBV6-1	CASSEREVAKNIQYF
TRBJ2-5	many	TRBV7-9	CASSLAGRGETQYF
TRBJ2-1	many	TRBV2	CASDRDRLGGNEQFF
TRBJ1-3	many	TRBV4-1	CASSQGPGQGFGNTIYF
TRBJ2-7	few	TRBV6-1	CASSETGLRLPKTGEQYF
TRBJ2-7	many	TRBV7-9	CASSSGLAGGYEQYF
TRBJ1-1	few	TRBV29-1	CSAIRGMNTEAFF
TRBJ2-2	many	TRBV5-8	CASRLPGQGKNTGELFF
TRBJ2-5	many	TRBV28	CASSSQGGGTQYF
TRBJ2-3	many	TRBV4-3	CASSPLWRGSTDTQYF
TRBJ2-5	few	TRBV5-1	CASRGLGGETQYF
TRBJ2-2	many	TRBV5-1	CASSLDLGAVTGELFF
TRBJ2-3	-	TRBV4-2	CASSAAGAPSTDTQYF
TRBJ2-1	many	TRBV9	CASSPRGEREQFF
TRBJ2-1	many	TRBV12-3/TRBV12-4	CATKLGGSSYNEQFF
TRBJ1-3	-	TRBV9	CASSSVAGNTIYF
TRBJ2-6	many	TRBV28	CASRKGTGANVLTF
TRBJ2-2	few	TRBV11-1	CASSRRLAGGNTGELFF
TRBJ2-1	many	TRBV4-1	CASSQDSGISYNEQFF
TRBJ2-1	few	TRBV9	CASSVSPGGEKAFF
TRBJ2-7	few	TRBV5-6	CASSTTAYEQYF
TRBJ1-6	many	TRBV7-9	CASSLGGVVGSPLHF
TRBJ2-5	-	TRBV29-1	CSVYSGEETQYF
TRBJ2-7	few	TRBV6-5	CASSFLAGGSYEQYF
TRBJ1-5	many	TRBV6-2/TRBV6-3	CASSQTGARQPQHF
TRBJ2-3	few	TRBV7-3	CASSPLAGGPRRSETDTQYF
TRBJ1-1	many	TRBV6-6	CAAGQVNTEAFF
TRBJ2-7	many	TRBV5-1	CASSVDRGGEQYF
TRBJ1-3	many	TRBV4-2	CASSQARQPGNTIYF
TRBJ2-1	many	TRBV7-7	CASSMDRGNEQFF
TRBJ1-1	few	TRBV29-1	CSVCAGGGNTEAFF
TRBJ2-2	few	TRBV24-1	CATSDRDRGTGELFF
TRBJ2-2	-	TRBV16	CASSQWETGETGELFF
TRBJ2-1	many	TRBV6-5	CASSYSGVAGENEQFF
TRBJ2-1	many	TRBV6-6	CASSYSRGQGANEQFF
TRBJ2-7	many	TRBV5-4	CASSFRGRDEQYF
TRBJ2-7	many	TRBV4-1	CASSQDLGGYEQYF
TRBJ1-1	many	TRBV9	CASSVPGGTEAFF
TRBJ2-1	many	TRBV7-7	CASSLAPQGEQFF
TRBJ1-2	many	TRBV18	CASSETANYGYTF
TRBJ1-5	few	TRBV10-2	CASSEAGGAAQPQHF
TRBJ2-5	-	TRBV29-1	CSGQGGAETQYF
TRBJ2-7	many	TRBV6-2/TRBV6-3	CASRYRDSIYEQYF
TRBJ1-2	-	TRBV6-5	CATLQGGGYTF
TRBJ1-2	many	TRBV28	CASSLAPRGGYTF
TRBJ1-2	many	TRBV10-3	CAISEFQTNYGYTF
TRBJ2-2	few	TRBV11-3	CASSPTSFAGELFF
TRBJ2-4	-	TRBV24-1	CATSDRGWREDGNIQYF
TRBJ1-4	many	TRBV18	CASSPLQGWNEKLFF
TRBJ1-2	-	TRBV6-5	CASRGSNYRYTF
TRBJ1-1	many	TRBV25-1	CASRTHEGTEAFF
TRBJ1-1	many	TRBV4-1	CASSHADRGTEAFF
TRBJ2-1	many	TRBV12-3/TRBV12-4	CASNWGTSNEQFF
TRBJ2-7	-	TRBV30	CASPSGLAGEDEQYF
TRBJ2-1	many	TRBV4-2	CASSPQGARPNEQFF
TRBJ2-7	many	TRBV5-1	CASSLEAGGPGEQYF
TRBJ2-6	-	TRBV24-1	CATSAGGSNSGANVLTF